This T cell receptor beta chain originates from a study of blood T cell repertoires in COVID-19. About the research overall: COVID-19 samples, acute and convalescent, were from the United States, Italy and Spain. Nucleic acid was either cDNA or gDNA, and it came from T cells, B-cell-depleted T cells, or PBMCs.

Patients in Seattle were enrolled during active infection, then followed longitudinally. Per the authors' pipeline: Amplifying reference gene primers gave estimates of nucleated cell counts. The assay was immunoSEQ multiplex PCR, and TCRdb's table has in-frame clones only and misses some. D and trimming come from the DNA, and the V and J calls and clone size come from that table. The sample yields some 75,000 clones, approximately 84% seen once. Germline V CDR1 and CDR2: ENHRY, SYGVKD. This CDR3 has 18 residues. V dropped 0 bases and J dropped 2 bases, with 17 bases sitting between them. What was sequenced was peripheral blood. This chain links TRBV10-3 with TRBJ1-5; possible D gene TRBD1, 6 bases. This TCR was sampled from a man over 45 with COVID-19, enrolled during active disease. The CDR3 loop reads CAISESTTGNLGNQPQHF. Written as DNA, the CDR3 is TGTGCCATCAGTGAGTCGACTACAGGGAACCTCGGCAATCAGCCCCAGCATTTT.